Presented here are 23 T cell receptor beta chains from one specimen sequenced in a study of shared clonotypes between healthy human individuals. Sequencing used immunoSEQ multiplex PCR; TCRdb keeps in-frame clones, though not all of them. The table includes fewer than 1 million clones, 95% to 97% detected once. The naive CD8 population came from CD45RO-negative cells selected for CCR7, without terminally differentiated effector memory CD45RA+ cells. The sequenced sample was naive CD8+ T cells sorted from blood. These receptors all come from a man aged 25-45 years in good health.

This chain uses TRBV9 with TRBJ2-2; 9 bases line up with TRBD1. The CDR3 contains 17 residues. J gave up 4 bases and V 0 bases, and 7 bases lay outside the gene matches. Germline assignment: CDR1 SGDLS and CDR2 YYNGEE. Written as DNA, the CDR3 is TGTGCCAGCAGCGTAGAAGCCGGGACAGGGATCACCGGGGAGCTGTTTTTT. Its protein product is CASSVEAGTGITGELFF.

The chain links TRBV4-2 to TRBJ2-7; 8 bases align to TRBD2. The length of the CDR3 is 15 residues. V shed 0 bases and J 5 bases; nucleotides not matched to a gene: 6. CDR1 is LGHNA, CDR2 YNFKEQ, per germline. CDR3 DNA: TGTGCCAGCAGCCAAGATCGACTAGCGATCGACGAGCAGTACTTC. This translates into CASSQDRLAIDEQYF.

The chain has TRBV5-4 and TRBJ2-7, with 8 positions matching TRBD2. The CDR3 spans 12 residues. The V gene's germline CDR1 is SGHNT and CDR2 YYREEE (reference sequence). The J segment lost 7 bases and the V segment lost 3 bases, leaving 3 bases of the junction unmatched. CDR3 DNA sequence: TGTGCCAGCAGCTATACTAGCGGTGAGCAGTACTTC. Protein sequence: CASSYTSGEQYF.

The genes are TRBV27 and TRBJ2-3; TRBD2 aligns across 11 bases. Unmatched junction bases numbered 6, after V lost 2 bases and J lost 2 bases. CDR3 length: 17 residues. The germline CDR1 and CDR2 sequences are MNHEY and SMNVEV (reference sequence). CDR3 region: CASSLGTSGSDTDTQYF. Here the CDR3 DNA reads TGTGCCAGCAGTTTAGGTACTAGCGGGAGTGACACAGATACGCAGTATTTT.

V and J are TRBV4-3 and TRBJ1-1, with a possible D match to TRBD1 (6 bases). Deletions cut 1 base from V and 5 bases from J, with 8 bases between. CDR3 size: 13 residues. Germline CDR1 LGHNA, CDR2 YSLEER. The CDR3 bases are TGCGCCAGCAGCCAAGCCAGGGGAACTGAAGCTTTCTTT. Translating it yields CASSQARGTEAFF.

The CDR3 protein is CASSPQGGADGYTF. CDR3 sequence (DNA): TGTGCCAGCAGCCCCCAAGGGGGGGCTGATGGCTACACCTTC. The chain carries TRBV7-9 and TRBJ1-2, with a tentative D call TRBD1 (6 bases). Germline CDR1 and CDR2: SEHNR and FQNEAQ (reference sequence). V was shortened by 5 bases and J by 6 bases, with 16 bases between the two germline ends. This CDR3 has 14 amino acids.

The chain couples TRBV29-1 to TRBJ2-7; maybe TRBD1 (6 bases). Trimming took 5 bases from V and 1 from J, leaving 9 bases between them. Germline CDR1 reads SQVTM; CDR2 reads ANQGSEA. This CDR3 has 12 residues. CDR3 sequence (DNA): TGCAGCGTTCAAGGACAGTCCTACGAGCAGTACTTC. Encoded protein: CSVQGQSYEQYF.

The CDR3 coding sequence is TGCGCCAGCAGCTTCAAAGCGGGAGGGCCCTACGAGCAGTACTTC. Translating it yields CASSFKAGGPYEQYF. The rearrangement joins TRBV4-1 to TRBJ2-7, with TRBD2 identical over 10 bases. The germline V gene has CDR1 MGHRA and CDR2 YSYEKL. The CDR3 has 15 residues. J was trimmed by 2 bases and V by 5 bases; bases with no gene match: 6.

A word on this clone: In the same sample, other DNA sequences code for this CDR3. This rearrangement joins TRBV11-2 to TRBJ2-1; 15 nucleotides agree with TRBD2. Looked up from germline, CDR1 is SGHAT and CDR2 is FQNNGV. The CDR3 is 16 amino acids. V gave up 3 bases and J gave up 8 bases; unmatched junction bases: 5. CDR3 amino acids: CASSFGLAGGPDEQFF. CDR3 bases: TGTGCCAGCAGCTTCGGACTAGCGGGAGGGCCAGATGAGCAGTTCTTC.

The sample holds one count of this clone. The gene calls are TRBV6-1 and TRBJ2-7; D unresolved. CDR3 length equals 12 residues. Germline V gene data show CDR1 as MNHNS and CDR2 as SASEGT. V shed 2 bases and J shed 7 bases, with 9 bases lying between them. The CDR3: CASSEYQPEQYF. The CDR3 coding sequence is TGTGCCAGCAGTGAATATCAGCCTGAGCAGTACTTC.

On this clone: The identical CDR3 is also encoded by other nucleotide sequences in the sample. The J gene is TRBJ2-7, the V gene TRBV4-1, with no clear D. Germline V CDR1 and CDR2: MGHRA, YSYEKL. CDR3 length: 13 residues. V lost 1 base and J 4 bases, leaving 8 bases between the germline ends. CDR3 sequence reads: CASSQVSSYEQYF. The CDR3 region has the DNA TGCGCCAGCAGCCAAGTATCTTCATACGAGCAGTACTTC.

The sample holds one count of this clone. The rearrangement links TRBV6-5 to TRBJ2-7; possibly TRBD1 for D (6 bases). Between the trimmed V and J ends, which lost 2 bases and 0 bases, there was a span of 11 bases. CDR3 length: 15 amino acids. Germline V CDR1 and CDR2: MNHEY, SVGAGI. The chain's CDR3 is CASSYGTPISYEQYF. CDR3 bases: TGTGCCAGCAGTTACGGGACACCCATCTCCTACGAGCAGTACTTC.

V gene TRBV2 combines with J gene TRBJ2-4; no reliable D call. The V and J ends lost 2 bases and 0 bases respectively, with 2 bases between them. This CDR3 has 13 amino acids. CDR1 is SNHLY and CDR2 is FYNNEI in the germline V gene. The CDR3 region has the DNA TGTGCCAGCAGTGAATTAGCCAAAAACATTCAGTACTTC. Protein product: CASSELAKNIQYF.

This chain uses TRBV9 with TRBJ2-1; the D is unclear. The CDR3 length is 13 residues. CDR1 is SGDLS and CDR2 is YYNGEE in the germline V gene. Trimming removed 5 bases from V and 6 bases from J, with 12 bases in between. The chain's CDR3 is CASRSNPGNEQFF. The DNA for the CDR3 is TGTGCCAGCAGATCGAATCCGGGCAATGAGCAGTTCTTC.

The rearrangement links TRBV29-1 to TRBJ2-7; perhaps TRBD1 as D (6 bases). The CDR3 consists of 13 residues. From germline, CDR1 is SQVTM and CDR2 ANQGSEA. Trimming took off 6 bases at V and 3 bases at J, with 15 bases between the two ends. The CDR3 sequence: CSVRDTNFYEQYF. The CDR3 DNA is TGCAGCGTCCGGGACACCAACTTCTACGAGCAGTACTTC.

The chain uses TRBV9 and TRBJ2-2, with D perhaps TRBD1 (5 bases). V dropped 2 bases and J dropped 0 bases, with 8 bases sitting between them. The CDR3 has 15 residues. Germline lookup yields CDR1 SGDLS and CDR2 YYNGEE. For the CDR3, the DNA is TGTGCCAGCAGCGTCTGGGGCGCGAACACCGGGGAGCTGTTTTTT. Translated: CASSVWGANTGELFF. The whole variable domain, remainder taken from reference TRBV9 and TRBJ2-2, is DSGVTQTPKHLITATGQRVTLRCSPRSGDLSVYWYQQSLDQGLQFLIQYYNGEERAKGNILERFSAQQFPDLHSELNLSSLELGDSALYFCASSVWGANTGELFFGEGSRLTVL.

The chain combines TRBV5-5 with TRBJ2-7, with TRBD2 matching 10 bases. The CDR3 totals 16 residues. V shed 4 bases, J shed 5 bases, and the junction held 12 bases outside the gene matches. Germline CDR1 reads SGHKS; CDR2 reads YYEKEE (reference sequence). The DNA for the CDR3 is TGTGCCAGCAGCGGGGTAGCGGGAGGACCTGGTGACGAGCAGTACTTC. Amino acids: CASSGVAGGPGDEQYF.

A single count supports this clone. The chain has TRBV28 and TRBJ1-1, with D perhaps matching TRBD1 (5 bases). CDR1 is MDHEN, CDR2 SYDVKM, per germline. The CDR3 consists of 17 residues. Trimming shortened V by 5 bases and J by 7 bases, and 26 bases separated the two germline ends. The CDR3 DNA follows: TGTGCCAGCAGTATCTCCAGGGCCGCAATACTTTTTGTTGAAGCTTTCTTT. It is translated as CASSISRAAILFVEAFF.

The chain carries TRBV27 and TRBJ2-2; D gene unclear. The CDR3 has 12 residues. Germline V gene data show CDR1 as MNHEY and CDR2 as SMNVEV (reference sequence). V dropped 8 bases and J dropped 8 bases, with 12 bases sitting between them. The CDR3 nucleotides read TGTGCCAGCGGTATTTATGTTGGGGAGCTGTTTTTT. It codes for CASGIYVGELFF.

V is TRBV7-6 and J is TRBJ2-5, with 11 bases that match TRBD1. The length of the CDR3 is 17 residues. The germline V gene encodes CDR1 SGHVS and CDR2 FNYEAQ. Losses at the gene ends were 1 base for V and 5 bases for J; bases not matched to a gene: 9. Here the CDR3 reads CASSLDRDRGEWETQYF. For the CDR3, the DNA is TGTGCCAGCAGCTTAGACCGGGACAGGGGGGAATGGGAGACCCAGTACTTC.

The V call is TRBV7-2, the J call TRBJ2-7, with 8 bases matching TRBD2. Losses at the gene ends were 4 bases for V and 3 bases for J; bases not matched to a gene: 8. This CDR3 has 15 amino acids. CDR1 is SGHTA and CDR2 is FQGNSA in the germline V gene. The CDR3 DNA follows: TGTGCCAGCAGCTCCCCCCGGGAGGGACGCTACGAGCAGTACTTC. Its protein is CASSSPREGRYEQYF. Together with reference TRBV7-2 and TRBJ2-7, the CDR3 gives the full variable domain: GAGVSQSPSNKVTEKGKDVELRCDPISGHTALYWYRQSLGQGLEFLIYFQGNSAPDKSGLPSDRFSAERTGGSVSTLTIQRTQQEDSAVYLCASSSPREGRYEQYFGPGTRLTVT.

On this clone: Within the sample, other DNA sequences also encode this same CDR3. This chain joins TRBV4-1 and TRBJ2-7; 11 bases match TRBD2. CDR1 and CDR2 (germline): MGHRA, YSYEKL. V gave up 4 bases and J gave up 4 bases; unmatched junction bases: 3. This CDR3 comprises 14 residues. CDR3 DNA: TGCGCCAGCAGCCCGGGACTAGCGGAGTACGAGCAGTACTTC. It specifies CASSPGLAEYEQYF.

The chain employs TRBV4-1 and TRBJ2-5; D unclear. This CDR3 has 12 residues. Germline CDR1 reads MGHRA; CDR2 reads YSYEKL. The germline V and J ends were trimmed by 3 bases and 5 bases, with 7 bases remaining between them. The CDR3 region is CASSQGWETQYF. CDR3 nucleotides: TGCGCCAGCAGCCAGGGTTGGGAGACCCAGTACTTC.